This T cell receptor (beta chain) was profiled in a study of blood T cell repertoires in COVID-19 (dated by TCRdb to about 2020). In the study overall: Collaborator samples came from the United States, Italy and Spain and covered acute and convalescent phases of COVID-19. The prospective study material was composed of cDNA or gDNA derived from T cells, B-cell-depleted T cells, or PBMCs. Subjects who had been exposed to COVID-19, were actively infected with it, or had recovered from it provided the deeply sampled blood TCRbeta repertoires that made up the dataset. The repertoires were released in a freely available public database intended as a resource for research on the immune response to SARS-CoV-2. Samples were obtained from the ongoing ImmuneRACE study (first 160 participants) and from 1,254 subjects provided by 6 global collaborators. The sample metadata nearly always contained a de-identified subject ID, COVID-19 status, age in years and sex. HLA class I and class II types, where available, came from metadata supplied by the sample provider rather than from assay-based typing.

Study-wide conclusions, independent of this receptor: The amount of clinical and demographic metadata varied by source and participant and was provided uncurated.

The germline V gene sets CDR1 to LGHNT and CDR2 to FRNRAP. The CDR3 sequence holds 15 residues, the cysteine and phenylalanine included. Just CDR3 DNA is preserved here, 45 bases in frame from base 1. V gives up 1 base and J gives up 0 bases, and the segment between their germline ends measures 6 bases. TCRbeta CDR3 regions were amplified from genomic DNA using the immunoSEQ Assay, a bias-controlled multiplex PCR. Concerning the study's data processing: The number of nucleated cells in each sample was estimated by amplification of reference gene primers within the assay. Sequence reads were collapsed and filtered to measure the absolute abundance of every unique TCRbeta CDR3 rearrangement. For each sample, productive Simpson clonality was calculated as the square root of Simpson's diversity index over productive rearrangements. The source is immuneACCESS, and TCRdb retained only in-frame sequences with V and J called. Part of the clones is not carried over; for the studies checked, unresolved V genes explain less than half of this, and the remainder is unexplained. For V, J and clone size, that table is used; D and trimming come from the DNA. Within this sample are about 22,000 clones, with nearly 90% of them counted one time only. The ten largest clonotypes hold around 25% of the sample.

Notes on this clone: There is no known antigen for this receptor. No base quality information exists; no much larger clone differs at one position.

The collaborating institutions used their own protocols to collect whole blood in K2EDTA tubes. For TCRbeta analysis, collaborators shipped samples as frozen whole blood, isolated PBMCs, or DNA extracted from either of those sample types. The chain is assembled from TRBV12-5 and TRBJ2-2; the D segment cannot be called with confidence. The source is a human donor with active COVID-19. The donor label of this sample is uncertain. The sequenced material came from peripheral blood. Read as DNA, the sequence is TGTGCTAGTGGTTTGGGGGCGACGAACACCGGGGAGCTGTTTTTT. Its translation reads: CASGLGATNTGELFF.